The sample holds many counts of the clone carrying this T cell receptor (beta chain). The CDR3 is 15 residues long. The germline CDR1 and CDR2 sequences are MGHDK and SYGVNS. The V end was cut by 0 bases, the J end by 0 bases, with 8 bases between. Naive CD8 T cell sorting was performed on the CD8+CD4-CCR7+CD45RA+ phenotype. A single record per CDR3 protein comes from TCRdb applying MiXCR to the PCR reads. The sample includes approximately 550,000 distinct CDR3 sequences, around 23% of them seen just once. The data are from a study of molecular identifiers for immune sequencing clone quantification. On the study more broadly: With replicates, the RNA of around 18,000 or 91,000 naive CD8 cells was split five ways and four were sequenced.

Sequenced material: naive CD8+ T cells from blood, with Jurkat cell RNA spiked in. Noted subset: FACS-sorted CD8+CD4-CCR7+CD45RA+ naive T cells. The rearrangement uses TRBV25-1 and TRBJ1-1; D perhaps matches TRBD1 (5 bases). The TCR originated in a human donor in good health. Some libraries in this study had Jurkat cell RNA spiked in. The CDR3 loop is CASSEYQGLNTEAFF. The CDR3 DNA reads TGTGCCAGCAGTGAATATCAGGGTTTGAACACTGAAGCTTTCTTT.